The 8 T cell receptor beta chains reported below all come from one sample, sequenced in a study of T cell clonality in common variable immunodeficiency. Generated by immunoSEQ multiplex PCR, the TCRdb table keeps only in-frame clones and is missing some. Observed in the sample are 35,000 to 50,000 clones, none of them singletons. Sequenced material: peripheral blood mononuclear cells. Every receptor here comes from a person between 18 and 75 years old in good health.

This clone was found many times. With the read ending 3 residues before the CDR3 end, the germline J gene is used to fill in that end. The J gene is TRBJ2-1, the V gene TRBV27, with 8 bases matching TRBD1. V dropped 3 bases and J dropped 1; count of bases not matched to a gene: 2. This CDR3 is 15 amino acids long. Germline V gene sequence: CDR1 MNHEY, CDR2 SMNVEV (reference sequence). The CDR3 loop is CASSLDRASYNEQFF. The sequenced CDR3 bases are TGTGCCAGCAGTTTGGACAGGGCTTCCTACAATGAG.

This clone was seen repeatedly, ten times or more. Read coverage stops 3 residues before the CDR3 terminus; the germline J gene supplies the remainder. The chain uses TRBV7-2 and TRBJ2-3; 8 bases agree with TRBD1. Trimming removed 5 bases from V and 4 bases from J; junction bases left unmatched: 2. Germline CDR1 reads SGHTA; CDR2 reads FQGNSA. The CDR3 runs to 13 residues. The CDR3: CASSSRGPDTQYF. The CDR3 DNA, read in part, is TGTGCCAGCAGCAGCAGGGGGCCAGATACG. The full variable domain, rest sourced from reference TRBV7-2 and TRBJ2-3, is GAGVSQSPSNKVTEKGKDVELRCDPISGHTALYWYRQSLGQGLEFLIYFQGNSAPDKSGLPSDRFSAERTGGSVSTLTIQRTQQEDSAVYLCASSSRGPDTQYFGPGTRLTVL.

This clone showed up many times. Read data end 3 residues before the CDR3 end; the end is taken from the germline J gene. The chain couples TRBV29-1 to TRBJ1-1; TRBD1 agrees at 7 bases. V trimming: 1 base; J trimming: 1 base; junction bases outside the gene matches: 0. Germline assignment: CDR1 SQVTM and CDR2 ANQGSEA. This CDR3 has 13 amino acids. Here the CDR3 reads CSVEGQGNTEAFF. CDR3 DNA (partial): TGCAGCGTTGAAGGACAGGGGAACACTGAA.

This clone has a count of ten or more. The CDR3 goes on 3 residues after the read ends, and that part is filled in from the germline J gene. The V call is TRBV19, the J call TRBJ2-1; TRBD1 matches 9 bases. V shed 8 bases, J shed 5 bases, and the junction held 7 bases outside the gene matches. The V gene's germline CDR1 is LNHDA and CDR2 SQIVND (reference sequence). The CDR3 runs to 14 residues. The CDR3 DNA, read in part, is TGTGCCAGTGTAAAGACAGGGGGGAACAATGAG. Translated: CASVKTGGNNE. The entire CDR3 sequence reads CASVKTGGNNEQFF.

This clone was observed at least ten times. Read sequence stops 3 residues before the CDR3 end, and the germline J gene provides the missing end. The rearrangement joins TRBV18 to TRBJ2-5; D is possibly TRBD2 (5 bases). Trimming cost V 6 bases and J 2 bases, with 13 bases left between them. Germline-derived CDR1 and CDR2 are KGHSH and LQKENI. The CDR3 loop spans 14 amino acids. The CDR3 here is CASSWAGSQETQYF. The sequenced part of the CDR3 DNA is TGTGCCAGCTCTTGGGCGGGTTCGCAAGAGACC.

In this sample, this clone turned up many times. The CDR3 goes on 3 residues after the read ends, and that part is filled in from the germline J gene. The genes are TRBV4-1 and TRBJ2-7; no definite D call. The germline V gene has CDR1 MGHRA and CDR2 YSYEKL. Deletions cut 0 bases from V and 0 bases from J, with 9 bases between. This CDR3 has 15 amino acids. The CDR3 reads CASSQDSPSSYEQYF. CDR3 DNA (partial): TGCGCCAGCAGCCAAGATTCTCCTAGCTCCTACGAG.

The table lists this clone with many counts. The read ends 3 residues before the CDR3 terminus; that terminus is restored from the germline J gene. The chain is built from TRBV30 and TRBJ2-2; maybe TRBD1 (6 bases). The germline V and J ends were trimmed by 3 bases and 1 base, with 6 bases remaining between them. This CDR3 is 13 amino acids long. Germline CDR1 GTSNPN, CDR2 SVGIG (reference sequence). The sequenced part of the CDR3 DNA is TGTGCCTGGAGACAGGGGAACACCGGGGAG. This gives the protein CAWRQGNTGE. The whole CDR3 is CAWRQGNTGELFF.

Ten or more counts support this clone. The read ends 3 residues early relative to the CDR3; the germline J gene fills the gap. The rearrangement uses TRBV12-3 or TRBV12-4 and TRBJ2-5, with 11 bases identical to TRBD2. The CDR3 has 14 residues. With 5 bases clipped from V and 3 bases from J, the junction kept 2 bases outside the gene matches. The DNA read from the CDR3 is TGTGCCAGCAGTCTTAGCGGGGGGGAAGAGACC. Residues: CASSLSGGEET. The whole CDR3 sequence is CASSLSGGEETQYF.